The sequence of this T cell receptor beta chain was determined in a study of patients and donors after allogeneic stem cell transplantation. Trimming at V came to 7 bases and at J to 7 bases, leaving 16 bases not matched to a gene. From germline, CDR1 is MNHEY and CDR2 SVGEGT. This CDR3 is built from 18 residues. The table lists this clonotype with a few counts. TCRdb fed the RT-PCR reads into MiXCR, producing one record per CDR3 protein. The table has 400,000 to 500,000 distinct CDR3 sequences, roughly 17% seen once; the top ten hold 7.2%. This TCR was recovered from a human donor who was either an allogeneic HSCT recipient or a stem cell or donor lymphocyte infusion donor (not recorded which). It is not recorded whose cells these are; they may come from a transplant donor. This chain joins TRBV6-2 or TRBV6-3 and TRBJ2-2, with 12 bases lining up with TRBD2. Sequenced: blood, either unsorted or a sorted T cell fraction (not recorded which). The CDR3 bases are TGTGCCAGCAAGCAGACTAGCGGGGGACACGGGGAGAGCGGGGAGCTGTTTTTT. As protein: CASKQTSGGHGESGELFF.